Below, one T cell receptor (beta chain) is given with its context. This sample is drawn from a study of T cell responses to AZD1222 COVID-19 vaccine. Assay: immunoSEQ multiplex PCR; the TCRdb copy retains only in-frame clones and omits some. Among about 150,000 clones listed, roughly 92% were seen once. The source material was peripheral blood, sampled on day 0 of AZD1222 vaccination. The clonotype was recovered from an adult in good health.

CDR3 sequence (DNA): TGCGCCAGCAGTGGTACTAGCGGGAGTTATTACAATGAGCAGTTCTTC. This codes for CASSGTSGSYYNEQFF. The chain is built from TRBV10-1 and TRBJ2-1, with 11 bases matching TRBD2. V shed 4 bases and J 4 bases; nucleotides not matched to a gene: 6. This CDR3 spans 16 amino acids. CDR1 is WNHNN and CDR2 is SYGVQD in the germline V gene (reference sequence).